A selection of T cell receptor beta chains follows, all from one sample in a study of OX40 agonist ivuxolimab in advanced cancers. TCRdb keeps only in-frame clones here, not all; method: immunoSEQ multiplex PCR. The sample comprises tens of thousands of clones, 75% to 90% of which are singletons, and less than 3.5% rests with the top ten. The sequenced sample was CD4+ or CD8+ T cells sorted from blood, obtained in a trial of the OX40 agonist ivuxolimab. These receptors came from an adult with an advanced solid tumor such as melanoma, head and neck, liver or kidney cancer. Both conserved end residues are part of each CDR3. The D gene is left open where the match is weak. Size is omitted from some rows. Given values are once, few, many or a class for expanded clones.

few,TRBD1,TRBJ1-5,TRBV19,TGTGCCAGTAGGACGACAGGGGCGGAACAGCCCCAGCATTTT,CASRTTGAEQPQHF
once,TRBD2,TRBJ2-2,TRBV28,TGTGCCAGCAGTTTGGGGACTAGCGCCACCGGGGAGCTGTTTTTT,CASSLGTSATGELFF
NA,NA,TRBJ2-5,TRBV21-1,TGTGCCAGCAGCAAAGCACTAGCGCAAGAGACCCAGTACTTC,CASSKALAQETQYF
few,NA,TRBJ1-5,TRBV7-9,TGTGCCAGCGGGGGGCCGGACGGCAATCAGCCCCAGCATTTT,CASGGPDGNQPQHF
NA,NA,TRBJ2-5,TRBV28,TGTGCCAGCGGGGACCAAAAGACCCAGTACTTC,CASGDQKTQYF
NA,NA,TRBJ1-2,TRBV14,TGTGCCAGCAGCCACAGGCAGGGCCCCTATGGCTACACCTTC,CASSHRQGPYGYTF
NA,NA,TRBJ1-5,TRBV7-9,TGTGCCAGCAGTCCCGGGCCGAGGAATCAGCCCCAGCATTTT,CASSPGPRNQPQHF
NA,NA,TRBJ2-7,TRBV7-3,TGTGCCAGCAGCTTACAACCCTCGGAGGGCGAGCAGTACTTC,CASSLQPSEGEQYF
NA,TRBD1,TRBJ1-6,TRBV7-2,TGTGCCAGCAGCTTGGGACAGGTTAATTCACCCCTCCACTTT,CASSLGQVNSPLHF
NA,NA,TRBJ2-7,TRBV7-2,TGTGCCAGCAGCACCTCAGGGGGGTTGTACGAGCAGTACTTC,CASSTSGGLYEQYF
few,NA,TRBJ1-2,TRBV28,TGTGCCAGCAGTCGATCAGGCTATGGCTACACCTTC,CASSRSGYGYTF
NA,NA,TRBJ2-3,TRBV10-3,TGTGCCATCAAAAGACTATTCACAGATACGCAGTATTTT,CAIKRLFTDTQYF
NA,TRBD1,TRBJ1-1,TRBV7-9,TGTGCCAGCAGCTTGATGACAGGGAGGGCTGAAGCTTTCTTT,CASSLMTGRAEAFF
NA,NA,TRBJ2-7,TRBV28,TGTGCCAGCAGTCCACCGCTAGGTTCCTACGAGCAGTACTTC,CASSPPLGSYEQYF
NA,TRBD2,TRBJ2-5,TRBV5-5,TGTGCCAGCATCAACCCTAGCGGGAGATTTGAGACCCAGTACTTC,CASINPSGRFETQYF
NA,NA,TRBJ2-5,TRBV7-3,TGTGCCAGCAGCTTAAGCGAGTCGCAGACCCAGTACTTC,CASSLSESQTQYF
NA,NA,TRBJ2-1,TRBV6-5,TGTGCCAGCAGTTACCAAACCAGTGGGAACAATGAGCAGTTCTTC,CASSYQTSGNNEQFF
NA,NA,TRBJ2-3,TRBV6-6,TGTGCCAGCAGTTTCTCAGCTAGCACAGATACGCAGTATTTT,CASSFSASTDTQYF
NA,TRBD2,TRBJ2-2,TRBV7-2,TGTGCCAGCAGCCGGGGGGAAGGTACCGGGGAGCTGTTTTTT,CASSRGEGTGELFF
NA,NA,TRBJ1-5,TRBV4-3,TGCGCCAGCAGCCAAGATCGGAGGGGAGGAAATCAGCCCCAGCATTTT,CASSQDRRGGNQPQHF
NA,TRBD2,TRBJ2-2,TRBV13,TGTGCCAGCAGGGAGCGGGGGAACACCGGGGAGCTGTTTTTT,CASRERGNTGELFF
NA,NA,TRBJ1-5,TRBV5-1,TGCGCCAGCAGCCAGGACGTGGGTCAGCCCCAGCATTTT,CASSQDVGQPQHF
NA,TRBD1,TRBJ2-1,TRBV5-8,TGTGCCAGCAGCTTCTGGGGACAGGGGTTTAATGAGCAGTTCTTC,CASSFWGQGFNEQFF
NA,NA,TRBJ1-2,TRBV28,TGTGCCAGCAATGTCTTCGGGGGACAAACAAATGGCTACACCTTC,CASNVFGGQTNGYTF
NA,NA,TRBJ1-1,TRBV7-9,TGTGCCAGCAGCTTAGCCGGGACATTAACTGAAGCTTTCTTT,CASSLAGTLTEAFF
few,NA,TRBJ2-3,TRBV11-2,TGTGCCAGCAGCCTGGGCCGTACAGATACGCAGTATTTT,CASSLGRTDTQYF
NA,NA,TRBJ2-3,TRBV19,TGTGCCAGTCGTGGACGGAGCACAGATACGCAGTATTTT,CASRGRSTDTQYF
NA,NA,TRBJ2-7,TRBV4-3,TGCGCCAGCAGGCCGGGGGTCCTGAGCTCCTACGAGCAGTACTTC,CASRPGVLSSYEQYF
NA,TRBD1,TRBJ1-6,TRBV11-3,TGTGCCAGCGGGACAGGCCATAATTCACCCCTCCACTTT,CASGTGHNSPLHF
NA,TRBD1,TRBJ1-2,TRBV2,TGTGCCAGCAGTGGCCGGACAGGCAGCTATGGCTACACCTTC,CASSGRTGSYGYTF
NA,NA,TRBJ2-7,TRBV7-8,TGTGCCAGCAGCTTAGCGTCGGCCGAGCAGTACTTC,CASSLASAEQYF
NA,TRBD2,TRBJ2-1,TRBV27,TGTGCCAGCAGTGCACAACTAGCGGGCACCCTTACCTACAATGAGCAGTTCTTC,CASSAQLAGTLTYNEQFF
NA,NA,TRBJ1-4,TRBV13,TGTGCCAGCAGCTTAAGCCCTGAGGGTACCCCTACAACTAATGAAAAACTGTTTTTT,CASSLSPEGTPTTNEKLFF
NA,TRBD1,TRBJ2-7,TRBV11-3,TGTGCCAGCGGATCGACAGGGGGCGAGGAGCAGTACTTC,CASGSTGGEEQYF
NA,TRBD1,TRBJ2-3,TRBV5-1,TGCGCCAGCAGCCCGGAAACGAGGACAGGGACAGATACGCAGTATTTT,CASSPETRTGTDTQYF
NA,NA,TRBJ1-1,TRBV30,TGTGCCTGGAAAAAGGAGGGCGGGGGAACTGAAGCTTTCTTT,CAWKKEGGGTEAFF
NA,TRBD1,TRBJ1-1,TRBV9,TGTGCCAGCAGCGTGACAGGGTTCTCATCTGAAGCTTTCTTT,CASSVTGFSSEAFF
once,NA,TRBJ2-7,TRBV5-6,TGTGCCAGCAGCTTGGAGGGGGAGGGCCGGGCCTACGAGCAGTACTTC,CASSLEGEGRAYEQYF
NA,TRBD1,TRBJ1-1,TRBV18,TGTGCCAGCCCGCAGGGGGGTAGCACTGAAGCTTTCTTT,CASPQGGSTEAFF
NA,TRBD2,TRBJ2-3,TRBV5-4,TGTGCCAGCAGCCCCCCCGGGACTAGCGGGCTTGGGTACACAGATACGCAGTATTTT,CASSPPGTSGLGYTDTQYF
once,NA,TRBJ1-4,TRBV6-1,TGTGCCAGCCTACTCGGAGGAACTAATGAAAAACTGTTTTTT,CASLLGGTNEKLFF
NA,NA,TRBJ1-2,TRBV19,TGTGCCAGTACCGACGATTGGGGGCAACGAGGCTACACCTTC,CASTDDWGQRGYTF
NA,TRBD2,TRBJ2-5,TRBV7-7,TGTGCTAGCAGCTTGGGGACTAGCGGGGGGGCAAGGACCCAGTACTTC,CASSLGTSGGARTQYF
NA,NA,TRBJ1-5,TRBV27,TGTGCCAGCAGTTTTACGGTCGAGCAGCCCCAGCATTTT,CASSFTVEQPQHF
many,TRBD1,TRBJ1-2,TRBV4-2,TGTGCCAGCAGCCAACCAGGACAGGGGGTTCATGGCTACACCTTC,CASSQPGQGVHGYTF
NA,NA,TRBJ1-5,TRBV28,TGTGCCAGCAAAGTGGGGGACCAGCCCCAGCATTTT,CASKVGDQPQHF
NA,NA,TRBJ2-1,TRBV14,TGTGCCAGCAGCCAAGATTGGGGGAGTGAGCAGTTCTTC,CASSQDWGSEQFF
NA,NA,TRBJ2-5,TRBV5-1,TGCGCCAGCAGATCGGGGATAGGATGGGAGACCCAGTACTTC,CASRSGIGWETQYF
NA,NA,TRBJ1-1,TRBV18,TGTGCCAGCTCACCTAGACAGAACACTGAAGCTTTCTTT,CASSPRQNTEAFF
once,TRBD1,TRBJ1-2,TRBV7-2,TGTGCCAGCAGCTTCGGACAGGGGGCGCGTGGCTACACCTTC,CASSFGQGARGYTF